The text below deals with one T cell receptor (beta chain). This CDR3 region has 12 residues. CDR1 is SGHVS, CDR2 FQNEAQ, per germline. V was pared by 5 bases and J by 5 bases, with 7 bases between. In the authors' workflow: Quantification of nucleated cells was approximated via reference gene primer amplification. Using immunoSEQ multiplex PCR, the repertoire was profiled, and TCRdb retains in-frame clones only, with some absent. That table gives V, J and clone size, and the DNA gave D and trimming. Seen here are tens of thousands of clones, 65% to 90% observed once, and the top ten hold 12%. This sample is drawn from a study of blood T cell repertoires in COVID-19. Study details: PBMCs, B-cell-depleted T cells, or T cells provided the cDNA or gDNA that made up the material.

The rearrangement links TRBV7-8 to TRBJ2-1; no firm D call. Material: peripheral blood. The origin of this receptor is a human donor in a cohort sampled during active COVID-19. This chain's CDR3 is CASSQTNNEQFF. The CDR3 DNA sequence: TGTGCCAGCAGCCAAACAAACAATGAGCAGTTCTTC.